The TCR beta chain described here comes from a study of beta chain features in type 1 diabetes. Every donor had blood drawn once into heparin, about 116 mL on average. Sorted populations all exceeded 95% purity. The investigators reverse transcribed all of the isolated RNA, so they sequenced expressed TCRB transcripts. TCRdb's table, derived via immunoSEQ multiplex PCR, lists solely in-frame clones and lacks some. The sample includes 120,000 or so clones, about 18% of them seen just once. Germline CDR1 is WSHSY and CDR2 is SAAADI. Trimming left V 0 bases short and J 6 bases short, with 8 bases between. This CDR3 region has 13 residues. General study findings and limits: Equally in patients and controls, shorter templates might have been favored by PCR. Among patients with Type 1 diabetes, TCRB CDR3s were moderately but significantly shorter in every one of the four CD4+ subsets.

As to this clone: As yet, its antigen is unknown.

The sequence derives from a man between 18 and 35 years old with type 1 diabetes. Specimen: central memory CD4+ T cells from blood. The rearrangement joins TRBV10-2 to TRBJ1-1, with D unclear. CDR3 DNA: TGCGCCAGCAGTGAGTCAGCCGTGGCTGAAGCTTTCTTT. It codes for CASSESAVAEAFF.